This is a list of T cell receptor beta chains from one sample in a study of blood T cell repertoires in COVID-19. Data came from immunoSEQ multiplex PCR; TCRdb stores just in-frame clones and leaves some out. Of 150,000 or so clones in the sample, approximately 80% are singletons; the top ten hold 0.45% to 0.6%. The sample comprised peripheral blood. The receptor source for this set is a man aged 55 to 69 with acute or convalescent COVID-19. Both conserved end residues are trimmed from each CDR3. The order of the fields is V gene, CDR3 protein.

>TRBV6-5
ASVPTGKYGYT
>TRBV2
ASSAADTQY
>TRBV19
ASSREGPYNEQF
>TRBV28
ASSSTGGGYSNQPQH
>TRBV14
ASSRGDRGLGRETQY
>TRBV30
ASPGSGYGYT
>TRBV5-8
ASSPQGAPGEKLF
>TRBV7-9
ASSAPALAISIEQF
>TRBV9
ASSITSSYEQY
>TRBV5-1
ASSSDSGSRGYT
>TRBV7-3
ASSLSPGITEAF
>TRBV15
ATSRGGTGSGYT
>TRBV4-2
ASSHLQGGPTYEAF